This is a list of T cell receptor beta chains from one sample in a study of regulatory T cells in long-lasting Graves disease. TCRdb re-analysed the multiplex PCR reads in MiXCR, keeping a single row per CDR3 protein. Of about 460,000 distinct CDR3 sequences listed, approximately 22% are singletons. The sample was peripheral blood mononuclear cells (PBMCs), taken when the disease was refractory, from a patient treated with antithyroid drugs. These receptors came from a female donor with Graves disease. Each CDR3 is given with its conserved first and last residue. The D gene is left open where the match is weak. Clone sizes are given selectively: once, few, many, or a class where the clone is expanded.

j_gene,v_gene,abundance,d_gene,CDR3nt,CDR3aa
TRBJ2-2,TRBV30,few,.,TGTGCCTGGAGTGGGAGCAGGGTCAACACCGGGGAGCTGTTTTTT,CAWSGSRVNTGELFF
TRBJ1-2,TRBV7-8,many,.,TGTGCCAGCAGTCGACACGGGGGGGTCTTTTATGGCTACACCTTC,CASSRHGGVFYGYTF
TRBJ1-5,TRBV4-1,.,.,TGCGCCAGCAGCCAAGCCCTAAGCAATCAGCCCCAGCATTTT,CASSQALSNQPQHF
TRBJ1-6,TRBV28,once,.,TGTGCCAGCAGCTTAGACTCCCTCGAGGCACCCCTCCACTTT,CASSLDSLEAPLHF
TRBJ2-7,TRBV20-1,few,TRBD2,TGCAGTGCGGCGACTAGCGATAACTACGAGCAGTACTTC,CSAATSDNYEQYF
TRBJ1-1,TRBV12-3/TRBV12-4,many,.,TGTGCCAGCAGTTTAGACCCCGGCGGTAGGGAAGCTTTCTTT,CASSLDPGGREAFF
TRBJ1-1,TRBV7-2,many,.,TGTGCCAGCAGCTTACTCTCGGGGGCGCTCACTGAAGCTTTCTTT,CASSLLSGALTEAFF
TRBJ1-6,TRBV7-2,.,TRBD1,TGTGCCAGCAGCTTGGCCGCGCAGGGGGCTAGTTCACCCCTCCACTTT,CASSLAAQGASSPLHF
TRBJ2-7,TRBV28,many,TRBD1,TGTGCCAGCAGCTCAACAGGGGACGAGCAGTACTTC,CASSSTGDEQYF
TRBJ2-7,TRBV11-1,many,.,TGTGCCAGCAGCTTAAGTTCGGGCCAGCAATACGAGCAGTACTTC,CASSLSSGQQYEQYF
TRBJ2-5,TRBV6-1,many,.,TGTGCCAGCAGGGACGGGGGAGGAGGGCAAGAGACCCAGTACTTC,CASRDGGGGQETQYF
TRBJ1-1,TRBV20-1,.,.,TGCAGTGCTAGAGATGGGGGGGACACTGAAGCTTTCTTT,CSARDGGDTEAFF
TRBJ1-4,TRBV5-1,many,.,TGCGCCAGCAGCTTGGCCGGATACGGGGCACGAGGGGAACTGTTTTTT,CASSLAGYGARGELFF
TRBJ2-7,TRBV12-3/TRBV12-4,many,TRBD1,TGTGCCAGCAGTTGGGGACAGGCGGCCTCCTACGAGCAGTACTTC,CASSWGQAASYEQYF
TRBJ1-4,TRBV6-5,many,.,TGTGCCAGCAGTTATCAACGAGGGGAAAAACTGTTTTTT,CASSYQRGEKLFF
TRBJ2-4,TRBV20-1,.,TRBD2,TGCAGTGCCGGAATTAGCGGGAGGGCGGCCAAAAACATTCAGTACTTC,CSAGISGRAAKNIQYF
TRBJ2-5,TRBV5-1,few,TRBD1,TGCGCCAGCAGCGATGGGACAGCAGCCCAAGAGACCCAGTACTTC,CASSDGTAAQETQYF
TRBJ2-2,TRBV28,many,.,TGTGCCAGCAGTTTAGGAGTCCTAGCCTTTAACACCGGGGAGCTGTTTTTT,CASSLGVLAFNTGELFF
TRBJ1-2,TRBV11-3,.,.,TGTGCCAGCAGCTCCTCCGGACAGAACTATGGCTACACCTTC,CASSSSGQNYGYTF
TRBJ1-5,TRBV24-1,many,.,TGTGCCACCAGAGAGGACCCCCAGGGAAATCAGCCCCAGCATTTT,CATREDPQGNQPQHF
TRBJ2-3,TRBV7-3,few,.,TGTGCCAGCAGCTTAACTCTAGGAGGGGCTCGGAGCACAGATACGCAGTATTTT,CASSLTLGGARSTDTQYF
TRBJ2-7,TRBV20-1,.,.,TGCAGTGCTCCCAAAGACACCTACGAGCAGTACTTC,CSAPKDTYEQYF
TRBJ2-4,TRBV28,few,.,TGTGCCAGCAGTTTAATGGACACAAGGCACATTCAGTACTTC,CASSLMDTRHIQYF
TRBJ1-5,TRBV19,many,.,TGTGCCAGTAGTAAGGGTGTACAGGTTAAGCCCCAGCATTTT,CASSKGVQVKPQHF